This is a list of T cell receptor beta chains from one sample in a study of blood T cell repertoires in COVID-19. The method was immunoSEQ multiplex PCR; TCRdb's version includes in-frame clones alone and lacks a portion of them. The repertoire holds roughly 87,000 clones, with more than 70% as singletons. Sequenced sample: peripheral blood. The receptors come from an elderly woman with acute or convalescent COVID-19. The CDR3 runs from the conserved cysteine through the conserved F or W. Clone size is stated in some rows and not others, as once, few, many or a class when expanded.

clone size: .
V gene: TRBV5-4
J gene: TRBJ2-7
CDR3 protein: CASSTGQGGYEQYF

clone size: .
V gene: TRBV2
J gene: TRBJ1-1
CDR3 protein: CASTRGTDQAFF

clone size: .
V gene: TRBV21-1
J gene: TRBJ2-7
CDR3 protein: CASSKGEGDLVSYEQYF

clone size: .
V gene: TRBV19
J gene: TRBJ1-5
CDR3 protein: CATRTKTGGTNQPQHF

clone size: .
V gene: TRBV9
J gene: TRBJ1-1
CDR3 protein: CASSTSPRTGTEAFF

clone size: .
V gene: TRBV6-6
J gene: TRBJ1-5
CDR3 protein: CASRRNRGNQPQHF

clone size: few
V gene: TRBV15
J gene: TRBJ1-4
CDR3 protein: CATSSGVWEKLFF

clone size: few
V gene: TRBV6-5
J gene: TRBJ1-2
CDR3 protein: CASSPRENYGYTF

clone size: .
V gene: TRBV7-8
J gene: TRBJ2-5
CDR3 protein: CASSLGLAETQYF

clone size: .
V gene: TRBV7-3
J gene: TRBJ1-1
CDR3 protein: CASSSEPGAEAFF

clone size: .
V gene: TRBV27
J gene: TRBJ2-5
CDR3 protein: CASSFISQGRETQYF

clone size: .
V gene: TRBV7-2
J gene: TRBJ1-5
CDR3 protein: CASSLMRGYNQPQHF

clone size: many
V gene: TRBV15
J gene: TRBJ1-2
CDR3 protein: CATSRAAQLGYTF

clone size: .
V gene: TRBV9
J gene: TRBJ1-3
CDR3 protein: CASSGLGVSGNTIYF

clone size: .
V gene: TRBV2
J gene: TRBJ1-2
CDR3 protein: CASIAGRGYGYTF

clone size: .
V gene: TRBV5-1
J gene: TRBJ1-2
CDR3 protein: CASAYTGHYGYTF

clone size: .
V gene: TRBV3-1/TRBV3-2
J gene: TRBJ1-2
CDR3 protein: CASSSRDPRAGYYGYTF

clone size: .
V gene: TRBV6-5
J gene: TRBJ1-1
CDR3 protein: CASSYSGGWAFF

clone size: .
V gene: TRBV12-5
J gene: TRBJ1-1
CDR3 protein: CASGRNLNTEAFF

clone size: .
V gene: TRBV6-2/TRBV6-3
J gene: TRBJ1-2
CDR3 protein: CASSYQGSNGYTF

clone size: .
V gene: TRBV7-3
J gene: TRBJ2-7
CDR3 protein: CASSLRGGDYEQYF

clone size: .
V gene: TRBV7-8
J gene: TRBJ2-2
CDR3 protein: CASSSRTGGAGELFF

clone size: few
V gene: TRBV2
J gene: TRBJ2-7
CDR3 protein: CASSDLRLAGGEQYF

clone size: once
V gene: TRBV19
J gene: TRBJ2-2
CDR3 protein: CASSIGDSQRTGELFF

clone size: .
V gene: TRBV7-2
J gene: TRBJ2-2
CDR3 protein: CASSLKRDGELFF

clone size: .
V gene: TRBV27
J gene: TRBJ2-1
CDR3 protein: CASSPRDRVGGNEQFF

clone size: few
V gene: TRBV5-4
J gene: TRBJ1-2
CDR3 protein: CASSSGQNYGYTF

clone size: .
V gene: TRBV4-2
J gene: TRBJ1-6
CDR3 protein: CASSPGQGPNSPLHF

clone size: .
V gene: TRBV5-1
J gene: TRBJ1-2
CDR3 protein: CASRGSPEDGYTF

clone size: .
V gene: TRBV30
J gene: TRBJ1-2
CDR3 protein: CAWSLGVNYGYTF

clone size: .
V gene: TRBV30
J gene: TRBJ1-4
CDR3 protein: CAWSVQGTNEKLFF

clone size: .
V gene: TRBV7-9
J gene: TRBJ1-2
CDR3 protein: CASSLGHQGYGYTF

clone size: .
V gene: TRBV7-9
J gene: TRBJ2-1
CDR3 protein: CASSSDRTKPYEQFF

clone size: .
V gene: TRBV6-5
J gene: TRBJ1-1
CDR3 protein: CASSSQGGVNTEAFF

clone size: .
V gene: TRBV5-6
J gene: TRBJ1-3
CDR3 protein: CASSFRGHGNTIYF

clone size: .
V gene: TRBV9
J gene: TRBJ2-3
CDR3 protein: CASSVGWEVSTDTQYF

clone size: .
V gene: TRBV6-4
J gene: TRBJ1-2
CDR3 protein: CASSRNSLSNYGYTF

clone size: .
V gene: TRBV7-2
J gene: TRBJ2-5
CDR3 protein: CASSAGQPGETQYF

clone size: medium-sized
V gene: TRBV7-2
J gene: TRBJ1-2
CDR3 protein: CASSLALRQGAGYTF